This T cell receptor (beta chain) was sequenced for a study of cytomegalovirus exposure and HLA in healthy donors. About the research overall: Early release data held tens of millions of unique TCRs from HLA-typed donors.

The CDR3 totals 16 residues. The V gene's germline CDR1 is SGHTS and CDR2 YDEGEE. Amplification used 60 Vbeta primers and 13 Jbeta primers. This table comes from immunoSEQ multiplex PCR, and its TCRdb copy is limited to in-frame clones, with some not included. In the table there are fewer than 200,000 clones, about 80% of which are singletons. To note about this clone: What it binds is unknown. At one of its ends the junction is not consistent with the germline gene, which may arise from a read error. The sample holds other DNA sequences that translate to the same CDR3.

General study points: Accurate predictions that matched the HLA-A and HLA-B alleles of most subjects were reportedly made from TCR beta sequences. Later, an analysis found that common viral pathogens appeared to be linked with several of the most significant clusters.

Sequencing was performed on PBMCs. The receptor's source is a man aged 30 to 45 in good health and CMV-seronegative. The V call is TRBV5-8, the J call TRBJ1-4, with 9 bases identical to TRBD1. The CDR3 here is CASSLAGTGTNEKLFF. CDR3 DNA: TGTGCCAGCAGCTTGGCCGGGACAGGGACTAATGAAAAACTGTTTTTC.